This T cell receptor beta chain emerged from a study of control samples from healthy donors and cancer patients. The CDR3 contains 13 residues. CDR1 is LNHNV and CDR2 is YYDKDF in the germline V gene (reference sequence). V was cut by 0 bases and J by 7 bases, with 9 bases left in between. Data came from immunoSEQ multiplex PCR; TCRdb stores just in-frame clones and leaves some out. Altogether tens of thousands of clones are present, more than 75% being singletons, with the ten largest covering around 3.8%. The sequence came from a woman aged 45-65 years in good health. The rearrangement joins TRBV15 to TRBJ1-2; D gene uncertain. The sequenced material came from blood. CDR3 nucleotide sequence: TGTGCCACCAGCAGAGATTTGGGCGGTGGCTACACCTTC. Translation: CATSRDLGGGYTF.